This T cell receptor (beta chain) was sequenced during a study of blood T cell repertoires in COVID-19. Looking at the study overall: Collection of acute and convalescent COVID-19 samples took place in the United States, Italy and Spain.

Under the authors' procedure: Reference gene primer amplification gave nucleated cell count estimates. Profiled with immunoSEQ multiplex PCR; TCRdb holds only in-frame clones, not every one. That table furnishes V, J and clone size, whereas the DNA furnished D and trimming. There are under 200,000 clones in the sample; more than 75% occur only once, and around 5% lies in the top ten. While infection was still active, Seattle patients were enrolled and then followed longitudinally. Germline lookup yields CDR1 SEHNR and CDR2 FQNEAQ (reference sequence). The CDR3 consists of 17 residues. Between the trimmed V and J ends, which lost 5 bases and 0 bases, there was a span of 17 bases.

The sequenced sample consisted of peripheral blood. The receptor comes from a woman aged 50 to 65 with COVID-19, enrolled during active disease. The chain is built from TRBV7-9 and TRBJ2-1, with a possible D match to TRBD2 (6 bases). The CDR3 DNA sequence: TGTGCCAGCAGCCGGATGTTCCGGGACTCCTCCTACAATGAGCAGTTCTTC. This encodes CASSRMFRDSSYNEQFF.